This T cell receptor (beta chain) was profiled in a study of cytomegalovirus exposure and HLA in healthy donors (dated 2017 in TCRdb). In the study overall: An earlier analysis of approximately 550 of the donors reported 250 to 350 Gb of sequence data and roughly 100 million unique TCR beta sequences from some 180 million T cells. An early release covering 550 to 700 HLA-typed donors comprised about 300 gigabases of sequencing data and around 85 million unique TCR sequences. Of the 300 to 500 genotyped donors, roughly 80% were placed in the genetic ancestry cluster associated with self-reported Caucasian donors. The study aimed to test whether cataloging public T cell receptors could reveal signatures of past pathogen exposure. The study used immunosequencing to profile the T cell repertoires of approximately 650 subjects and linked those repertoires to cytomegalovirus serostatus. A separate validation cohort of 100 to 150 different subjects was used in addition to the 666-subject first cohort. High-throughput TCR immunosequencing, statistical association of individual TCRs with disease status, and machine learning were combined to predict cytomegalovirus infection status. A later analysis re-examined previously published TCR beta repertoires from hundreds of donors and added high-resolution HLA genotyping to investigate patterns of TCR occurrence. Rather than using new phenotypic data, the later analysis identified candidate immune exposures from TCR beta sequences and from how often those sequences occurred across donors. To decide whether each TCR beta V gene segment behaved as functional or pseudogenic, an earlier analysis of 587 of the donors relied on high-throughput TCR beta sequencing. Alongside the repertoire data, information on donor age, sex, ethnicity and CMV serostatus was compiled. A later genetic analysis used genome-wide SNP genotypes for about 65% of the roughly 670 donors, treating that subset as a discovery cohort. Every repertoire in the discovery cohort had been generated on one and the same sequencing platform. Both class I and class II loci were covered by HLA typing, at four-digit resolution. Typing coverage differed by locus: A, B, C, DRB1 and DQB1 were typed in about 629-640 donors, DQA1 in 522, DPA1 in 600 to 610, and DPB1 in roughly 450. Four or five DR-DQ haplotypes were handled as single units for association and clustering because linkage in the cohort was strong. Among about 400 genotyped donors of the cohort, an average of around 250,000 unique TCR beta nucleotide sequences was sequenced per donor, of which about 18% were non-productive. General findings and caveats noted by the study authors: A later analysis found that most CMV-associated TCR beta chains appeared HLA-restricted, with HLA associations seemingly driven largely by CMV exposure. The presence/absence analyses assumed that sequencing depth was roughly uniform across donors, and that assumption may not be true. In a later genetic analysis, a missense DCLRE1C variant was associated with V-gene and J-gene trimming of TCR beta chains, and the association was replicated in an independent cohort. Across donors, most TCR sequences were observed very rarely, whereas some public TCRs were present in many individuals. In vitro tests confirmed that a few of the cytomegalovirus-associated TCR beta chains recognize cytomegalovirus antigens. Because some donors lacked HLA typing at each locus, the association tests relied only on the typed subset. A later analysis found that HLA-associated TCR beta chains were more clonally expanded and had lower generation probabilities than equally common non-associated chains. Immune exposure information for the cohort was limited to CMV serostatus. Broadly in line with IMGT annotations, most TCR beta V segments showed up in productive rearrangements about 87% or about 30% of the time in an earlier analysis of about 500 of the donors. According to the authors, the approach could potentially be generalized to other disease states and immunological phenotypes. Cytomegalovirus status was reported to be diagnosed by the classifier with high specificity and sensitivity in both the original and validation cohorts. The 87-base-pair reads could not distinguish some IMGT-functional V segments, including TRBV6-2 and TRBV6-3, so those segments were excluded. Linkage disequilibrium might explain the correlated functional status among segregating V segments, but an unknown experimental factor could not be excluded. A further reported finding was that TCR beta sequences accurately predicted the HLA-A and HLA-B alleles for most subjects in the first cohort. In the study, about 150 TCR beta chains were listed as associated with cytomegalovirus. Strong co-occurrence of HLA alleles, especially DR and DQ, made assigning TCR associations to individual alleles difficult. In a later analysis, around 17,000 TCR beta sequences were associated with specific HLA alleles at a false discovery rate of 0.05. The sequencing pipeline was judged likely to have produced a cluster of highly shared sequence variants as a technical artifact. In a later analysis, several top co-occurrence clusters were reported to appear linked to parvovirus B19, influenza, CMV and Epstein-Barr virus. In a later analysis, TCR association rates were found to vary across HLA loci, with the most associated TCRs seen for DRB1 alleles and the fewest for HLA-C alleles. In a later genetic analysis, fewer N-insertions in productive TCRs were reported among donors in an Asian-associated ancestry cluster than the roughly 700-donor mean. The cohort was sequenced for TCR beta chains only, and without alpha or paired-chain data the features that could be detected were limited. Because counts were too low, about 18 rarely observed V segments, including chromosome 9 orphons, were excluded from the earlier analysis of 500 to 700 of the donors.

A remark on this clone: This receptor's antigen is unknown. No qualities accompany the bases; no much larger clone lies one base away.

The library was made by the immunoSEQ multiplex PCR assay. A mixture of 60 forward primers for TCR Vbeta segments and 13 reverse primers for TCR Jbeta segments was used in the multiplex PCR. The CDR3 region of rearranged TCR beta genes was amplified from genomic DNA by a multiplex PCR assay. Amplified TCR beta libraries were sequenced as 87-base-pair reads on the Illumina HiSeq System. As for the original processing: A later analysis tallied some 79 million unique TCR beta chains across the 640 or so repertoires, and approximately 12 million of those chains were shared by two or more donors. Raw reads were error-corrected and collapsed into unique sequences with a nearest-neighbor algorithm that merged closely related sequences to remove PCR and sequencing errors. To assign V, D and J gene segments, CDR3 sequences were aligned to IMGT reference sequences. For a sequence to be retained, a match of at least six nucleotides was required to both a V gene segment and a J gene segment. A rearrangement counted as productive if the CDR3 had no stop codons and remained in frame with V and J, and every other rearrangement counted as non-productive. Following IMGT convention, CDR3 was defined as the stretch from the second conserved V-encoded cysteine to the conserved J-encoded phenylalanine. The earlier analysis of 500 to 600 of the donors excluded sequences that lacked an unambiguous match to a single V gene segment. An earlier analysis of a few hundred of the donors called V segments functional above 56.7% productive rearrangements and segregating when the between-donor standard deviation exceeded 5%. A statistical classification framework was built for diagnosing cytomegalovirus status from the catalog of TCR beta chain sequences. A later analysis assigned V and J genes by comparing TCR nucleotide sequences with IMGT/GENE-DB human TR gene sequences. Using the TCRdist pipeline, a later analysis assigned CDR3 sequences along with most-parsimonious VDJ recombination scenarios. In a later analysis, each TCR beta chain was defined by its CDR3 amino acid sequence together with its V-gene family, and reads without a unique V-gene family were excluded. To address suspected cross-contamination and a sequencing artifact, a later analysis removed over 500 highly shared, low-generation-probability nucleotide sequences. A later analysis calculated a clonal expansion index for each public chain from normalized within-repertoire ranks of inferred template counts. In a later analysis, generation probabilities were computed using a VDJ recombination model fitted to out-of-frame rearrangements, and the results were checked against IGoR. Hypergeometric tests were used in a later analysis to score TCR-TCR, TCR-HLA and TCR-CMV co-occurrence, with a repertoire-size bias correction applied to the TCR pairs. False discovery rates were estimated in a later analysis by permuting HLA or CMV assignments 20 times. A later analysis grouped co-occurring TCRs with DBSCAN, adding TCRdist sequence similarity when clustering within HLA-allele-positive subsets. Co-occurrence clustering excluded repertoires with fewer than 30,000 or more than 120,000 public chains, plus five with anomalous nucleotide sharing. TCRdb carries this immuneACCESS record with in-frame sequences only. Its versions omit some clonotypes, under half of them owing to an unresolved V gene in the studies checked, with the rest unexplained. Clone size and V and J calls were adopted from that table, with D and trimming inferred from the DNA. The sample records approximately 200,000 clones, 82% of which are singletons. The ten largest clones take up roughly 6% of the sample.

The cohort consisted of 650 to 700 healthy bone marrow donors. Cohort members were all nominally healthy when sampled, although unrecorded immune exposures were likely present. The donor tested CMV seropositive and was one of the 289 seropositive cohort members. Each donor provided a peripheral blood sample, and peripheral blood mononuclear cells were used for TCR beta sequencing. The Qiagen DNeasy Blood Extraction Kit was used to extract genomic DNA from the blood cell samples. V is clipped by 1 base and J by 1 base, and the sequence between their germline boundaries is 11 bases long. The CDR3 covers 15 residues, taking in both the cysteine and the phenylalanine. Just CDR3 DNA is preserved here, 45 bases in frame from base 1. CDR1 and CDR2 are drawn from the germline V gene (reference sequence): PRHDT, FYEKMQ.

The V and J genes are TRBV13 and TRBJ2-7; the D gene is perhaps TRBD2, from 5 matching bases. This receptor was obtained from a woman aged 50 to 65 in good health and CMV-seropositive. The sequencing sample was made of PBMCs. Here the CDR3 is given as CASSLVRGNSYEQYF. The DNA sequence follows: TGTGCCAGCAGCTTAGTACGAGGGAATTCCTACGAGCAGTACTTC.